The clone carrying this T cell receptor (beta chain) was recorded once. Germline-derived CDR1 and CDR2 are MNHEY and SVGAGI. V lost 8 bases, J lost 0 bases, and 10 bases lay in between. The CDR3 extends over 13 amino acids. The entry originates in a study of blood T cell repertoires in COVID-19. Assay used: immunoSEQ multiplex PCR; TCRdb lists only in-frame clones, some missing. The table lists some 150,000 clones, about 92% of them singletons. Sequenced: peripheral blood. The receptor was isolated from a human donor in a cohort sampled during active COVID-19. The rearrangement uses TRBV6-5 and TRBJ1-2, with D uncertain. CDR3 nucleotide sequence: TGTGCCAGCCGTCTGTCGGCTAACTATGGCTACACCTTC. This codes for CASRLSANYGYTF.